This T cell receptor beta chain was captured by sequencing in a study of Ad26.COV2.S vaccination and SARS-CoV-2 variants. Study at large: A COV1001 Ad26.COV2.S trial-arm participant provided the sample.

Clones were sequenced by immunoSEQ multiplex PCR, and TCRdb holds only the in-frame ones, with some missing. The table includes hundreds of thousands of clones, approximately 92% detected once. J was trimmed by 3 bases and V by 4 bases; bases with no gene match: 6. The CDR3 is 15 amino acids. Germline CDR1 is SEHNR and CDR2 is FQNEAQ (reference sequence). Indicated treatment: some 20 received Ad26.COV2.S at low or high dose, single or two shots; 5 received placebo; per-sample allocation not given. Following the first vaccine or placebo injection, samples were taken on day 63. The donor's status was that of an adult aged 18-55 years in Boston.

Source: peripheral blood, taken in a trial of Ad26.COV2.S vaccine versus placebo. The receptor comes from a person aged 18 to 65 who received the Ad26.COV2.S COVID-19 vaccine or a placebo. The chain employs TRBV7-9 and TRBJ2-5; 9 bases line up with TRBD1. As DNA, the CDR3 is TGTGCCAGCAGCTCCTGGACAGGGGTCGAAGAGACCCAGTACTTC. Amino acids: CASSSWTGVEETQYF.